The present TCR beta chain was sequenced within a study of T cell responses to AZD1222 COVID-19 vaccine. Study outcomes and limitations: A rise in Spike-specific TCR breadth and depth followed two AZD1222 doses. Repertoire samples came only from after the peak T cell response. In a largely white British group with more females than males, clonal diversity was possibly underestimated.

Details on this clone: The antigen remains undetermined.

Assay: immunoSEQ multiplex PCR; the TCRdb copy retains only in-frame clones and omits some. The sample has about 100,000 clones; roughly nine tenths are singletons. Germline V gene sequence: CDR1 MNHEY, CDR2 SVGAGI. Trimming removed 0 bases from V and 3 bases from J, with 10 bases in between. The CDR3 sequence is 15 residues long. The sequence was obtained from an adult in good health. The specimen comprised peripheral blood, sampled on day 0 of AZD1222 vaccination. This sequence joins TRBV6-5 and TRBJ2-3, with D perhaps matching TRBD1 or TRBD2 (6 bases each). CDR3 DNA sequence: TGTGCCAGCAGTTACTCGAGGGGGGCAACAGATACGCAGTATTTT. Protein: CASSYSRGATDTQYF.